Below are 6 T cell receptor beta chains sequenced from a single sample in a study of T cells in tuberculosis. Time point of the sample: new active TB diagnosis, blood taken before or within 7 days of starting treatment. TCRdb keeps only in-frame clones here, not all; method: immunoSEQ multiplex PCR. Among under 50,000 clones listed, approximately 94% were seen once. The sample was PBMCs, taken at tuberculosis diagnosis. These receptors came from an adult with tuberculosis.

The rearrangement links TRBV6-1 to TRBJ1-2; D is possibly TRBD1 (5 bases). Germline V gene data show CDR1 as MNHNS and CDR2 as SASEGT. The CDR3 is made up of 14 amino acids. Trimming shortened V by 0 bases and J by 6 bases, and 11 bases separated the two germline ends. The CDR3 nucleotides read TGTGCCAGCAGTGAAGCGGCGGGGGGTCATGGCTACACCTTC. Amino acids: CASSEAAGGHGYTF.

The chain links TRBV11-3 to TRBJ2-4, with D possibly being TRBD1 (6 bases). This CDR3 spans 17 amino acids. V was shortened by 0 bases and J by 5 bases, with 17 bases between the two germline ends. Germline CDR1 reads SGHNT; CDR2 reads YENEEA. CDR3 nucleotide sequence: TGTGCCAGCAGCTTAGATCTAACAGGGTTTCCCGAAAACATTCAGTACTTC. Translating gives CASSLDLTGFPENIQYF.

This sequence joins TRBV4-1 and TRBJ2-3; 13 bases are a match to TRBD2. CDR3 size: 17 residues. The V gene end was trimmed by 4 bases and the J gene end by 4 bases; junction bases not matched to a gene: 8. Germline CDR1 is MGHRA and CDR2 is YSYEKL. CDR3 sequence: CASSPQGTSGAADTQYF. CDR3 coding DNA: TGCGCCAGCAGCCCCCAAGGGACTAGCGGGGCGGCAGATACGCAGTATTTT.

The chain recombines TRBV28 with TRBJ1-6; D gene unclear. The CDR3 spans 15 residues. V was pared by 6 bases and J by 4 bases, with 13 bases between. Germline CDR1 is MDHEN and CDR2 is SYDVKM. The DNA of the CDR3 is TGTGCCAGCAGCATACGTCCCGGTTATAATTCACCCCTCCACTTT. It specifies CASSIRPGYNSPLHF.

The rearrangement links TRBV18 to TRBJ2-2; D remains unclear. The CDR3 contains 15 residues. Germline V gene sequence: CDR1 KGHSH, CDR2 LQKENI. Trimming stripped 3 bases from V and 3 bases from J, with 11 bases between. The CDR3 nucleotides read TGTGCCAGCTCACCTCGACTGGCGGACACCGGGGAGCTGTTTTTT. As protein: CASSPRLADTGELFF.

This clone was counted once. The chain employs TRBV30 and TRBJ1-3; D unclear. The CDR3 length is 16 residues. Germline-derived CDR1 and CDR2 are GTSNPN and SVGIG (reference sequence). V lost 4 bases and J lost 0, with 16 bases in between. The DNA for the CDR3 is TGTGCCTGGATGCCTTACGGGATTCTCTCTGGAAACACCATATATTTT. This codes for CAWMPYGILSGNTIYF. The complete variable domain, with remaining parts taken from reference TRBV30 and TRBJ1-3, reads SQTIHQWPATLVQPVGSPLSLECTVEGTSNPNLYWYRQAAGRGLQLLFYSVGIGQISSEVPQNLSASRPQDRQFILSSKKLLLSDSGFYLCAWMPYGILSGNTIYFGEGSWLTVV.